These 22 T cell receptor beta chains were sequenced from one sample in a study of CD8 T cells in Susac syndrome (dated by TCRdb to between 2018 and 2021). The library relied on the immunoSEQ multiplex PCR assay. RNA was extracted with the RNeasy kit and roughly 0.5 to 1 ug was reverse transcribed using random hexamers. The public reads were reprocessed in TCRdb via fastp at Q25 and MiXCR, keeping in-frame beta chains. Identical CDR3 protein sequences are pooled into one entry, listed with their most common genes and DNA. This sample lists 170,000 or so distinct CDR3 sequences; about 96% were detected once. The top ten clones comprise around 0.13% of the sample. The sample consisted of CD4+ T cells from PBMCs. The receptors here all came from a human donor with Susac syndrome.

The chain recombines TRBV29-1 with TRBJ2-7; 10 bases line up with TRBD1. The CDR3 covers 13 residues. The ends lost 6 bases at V and 1 base at J; junction bases unmatched: 3. Looked up from germline, CDR1 is SQVTM and CDR2 is ANQGSEA. The CDR3 coding sequence is TGCAGCGTAGCGGGACAGGGGTCCTACGAGCAGTACTTC. Translated, it gives CSVAGQGSYEQYF.

The J gene is TRBJ2-7, the V gene TRBV18; D may be TRBD2 (6 bases). The V gene's germline CDR1 is KGHSH and CDR2 LQKENI. Between the trimmed V and J ends, which lost 2 bases and 3 bases, there was a span of 17 bases. There are 16 residues in the CDR3. In nucleotides, the CDR3 is TGTGCCAGCTCACCAGCTTCGGGCGGGAATTACTACGAGCAGTACTTC. The encoded protein is CASSPASGGNYYEQYF.

For the CDR3, the DNA is TGTGCCAGCACTTCCGGACAAATGAACACTGAAGCTTTCTTT. Protein sequence: CASTSGQMNTEAFF. This chain joins TRBV12-3 or TRBV12-4 and TRBJ1-1; possible D gene TRBD1, 5 bases. V was pared by 7 bases and J by 0 bases, with 12 bases between. The CDR3 totals 14 residues.

This clonotype was counted a single time. The CDR3 DNA is TGTGCCAGCAGCTTAGACACAGGGTTCGGCGGCTACACCTTC. It specifies CASSLDTGFGGYTF. This chain connects TRBV7-9 to TRBJ1-2; a weak D match, TRBD1 (6 bases). The germline V and J ends were trimmed by 1 base and 8 bases, with 14 bases remaining between them. The CDR3 consists of 14 residues. The germline gives CDR1 SEHNR, CDR2 FQNEAQ (reference sequence).

V usage is TRBV4-2 and J usage is TRBJ1-2; D is ambiguous. Germline V lookup: CDR1 LGHNA, CDR2 YNFKEQ. V was clipped by 0 bases and J by 1 base, with 12 bases between them. The CDR3 has 16 residues. The CDR3 spells CASSQDLIIHNYGYTF. Here the CDR3 DNA reads TGTGCCAGCAGCCAAGATTTGATCATCCATAACTATGGCTACACCTTC.

The chain has TRBV9 and TRBJ2-1; D gene uncertain. The CDR3 runs to 15 residues. Germline V gives CDR1 SGDLS, CDR2 YYNGEE. V gave up 0 bases and J gave up 10 bases, with 17 bases separating them. In nucleotides, the CDR3 is TGTGCCAGCAGCGTAGGGGTGAGTAGCTCCGAGGAGCAGTTCTTC. Protein sequence: CASSVGVSSSEEQFF.

The J gene is TRBJ2-3, the V gene TRBV14; possible D gene TRBD2, 7 bases. Germline V gives CDR1 SGHDN, CDR2 FVKESK. V lost 2 bases, J lost 2 bases, and 11 bases lay in between. This CDR3 spans 15 amino acids. For the CDR3, the DNA is TGTGCCAGCAGCCAAAGGGGGGGCCCCACAGATACGCAGTATTTT. Translation: CASSQRGGPTDTQYF.

This chain connects TRBV12-3 or TRBV12-4 to TRBJ2-7; 8 positions agree with TRBD2. This CDR3 is built from 14 residues. After removal of 4 bases from V and 5 bases from J, the junction contained 7 bases not matched to a gene. CDR3 sequence: CASSSREGLNEQYF. For the CDR3, the DNA is TGTGCCAGCAGTTCACGGGAGGGCCTGAACGAGCAGTACTTC.

The genes are TRBV28 and TRBJ2-5; D is uncertain. Trimming removed 6 bases from V and 2 bases from J, with 10 bases in between. Germline assignment: CDR1 MDHEN and CDR2 SYDVKM. This CDR3 region has 13 residues. The CDR3 reads CASRPTEQETQYF. Here the CDR3 DNA reads TGTGCCAGCAGACCGACGGAGCAAGAGACCCAGTACTTC.

The chain links TRBV6-1 to TRBJ2-6; 7 bases line up with TRBD1. Germline CDR1 and CDR2: MNHNS and SASEGT. Trimming removed 7 bases from V and 4 bases from J; junction bases left unmatched: 13. This CDR3 spans 17 amino acids. DNA for the CDR3: TGTGCCAGCACCGAACAGGGGAGTGTAAAAGGGGCCAACGTCCTGACTTTC. Encoded protein: CASTEQGSVKGANVLTF.

This chain uses TRBV6-2 or TRBV6-3 with TRBJ2-7; 14 bases fit TRBD2. This CDR3 contains 15 residues. Germline V lookup: CDR1 MNHEY, CDR2 SVGEGT. V lost 5 bases, J lost 3 bases, and 3 bases stayed unmatched. CDR3 region: CASSDGLAGGYEQYV. CDR3 in DNA: TGTGCCAGCAGTGACGGACTAGCGGGGGGCTACGAGCAGTACGTC.

The chain joins TRBV6-2 or TRBV6-3 to TRBJ2-6; no firm D call. The V end was cut by 8 bases, the J end by 3 bases, with 14 bases between. This CDR3 is built from 15 residues. Per the germline V gene, CDR1 is MNHEY and CDR2 is SVGEGT. CDR3 sequence: CASGFGRGGANVLTF. CDR3 bases: TGTGCCAGCGGCTTTGGACGTGGTGGGGCCAACGTCCTGACTTTC.

V is TRBV30 and J is TRBJ1-5, with TRBD1 as a possible D gene (5 bases). The CDR3 spans 14 residues. V gave up 2 bases and J gave up 7 bases, with 15 bases separating them. Germline V gene sequence: CDR1 GTSNPN, CDR2 SVGIG (reference sequence). The CDR3 DNA is TGTGCCTGGAGTCTCTTGGGACGAGGACAGCCCCAGCATTTT. This encodes CAWSLLGRGQPQHF.

J is TRBJ2-1 and V is TRBV30, with D possibly TRBD2 on 6 matching bases. The CDR3 covers 14 residues. Deletions cut 4 bases from V and 9 bases from J, with 19 bases between. Germline CDR1 is GTSNPN and CDR2 is SVGIG (reference sequence). The CDR3 DNA reads as TGTGCCTGGACCGAGGGACTCTTGGGGCGTGAGCAGTTCTTC. It specifies CAWTEGLLGREQFF.

The chain links TRBV20-1 to TRBJ2-2, with D tentatively TRBD2 (7 bases). The CDR3 has 13 amino acids. Trimming pared 5 bases from V and 5 bases from J, leaving 12 bases between. From germline, CDR1 is DFQATT and CDR2 SNEGSKA (reference sequence). The chain's CDR3 is CSADGGRTGELFF. DNA of the CDR3: TGCAGTGCTGACGGGGGGCGAACCGGGGAGCTGTTTTTT.

The chain joins TRBV25-1 to TRBJ2-1, with D maybe TRBD1 (6 bases). V was pared by 7 bases and J by 8 bases, with 15 bases between. The CDR3 runs 13 residues. CDR1 is MGHDK, CDR2 SYGVNS, per germline. The CDR3 protein is CASTSITGYEQFF. CDR3 bases: TGTGCCAGCACGAGCATCACAGGGTATGAGCAGTTCTTC.

V is TRBV29-1 and J is TRBJ2-3; TRBD2 matches 7 bases. The germline V gene encodes CDR1 SQVTM and CDR2 ANQGSEA. CDR3 size: 14 residues. The J segment lost 0 bases and the V segment lost 4 bases, leaving 4 bases of the junction unmatched. The CDR3 region has the DNA TGCAGCGTTGTAGGCGGGGGAAGCACAGATACGCAGTATTTT. This sequence encodes CSVVGGGSTDTQYF.

This chain connects TRBV12-3 or TRBV12-4 to TRBJ1-2; D unresolved. This CDR3 comprises 11 residues. V gave up 8 bases and J gave up 5 bases, with 9 bases separating them. This CDR3 is CASGRGYGYTF. CDR3 coding DNA: TGTGCCAGCGGACGCGGGTATGGCTACACCTTC.

This sequence joins TRBV20-1 and TRBJ2-1; 13 nucleotides match TRBD2. V lost 3 bases and J lost 4; bases outside the gene matches: 3. CDR1 DFQATT and CDR2 SNEGSKA come from the germline V gene (reference sequence). This CDR3 has 15 residues. This CDR3 is CSASRGLAGYNEQFF. CDR3 bases: TGCAGTGCTAGTAGGGGACTAGCGGGGTACAATGAGCAGTTCTTC.

The chain links TRBV30 to TRBJ2-2, with D possibly being TRBD2 (5 bases). Germline V gene lookup returns CDR1 GTSNPN and CDR2 SVGIG (reference sequence). V was shortened by 0 bases and J by 3 bases, with 8 bases between the two germline ends. The CDR3 has 14 residues. The CDR3 nucleotides are TGTGCCTGGAGTGTACTAGGGTACACCGGGGAGCTGTTTTTT. Its protein product is CAWSVLGYTGELFF.

This clonotype has only one observation. V and J are TRBV29-1 and TRBJ2-1; 8 positions agree with TRBD2. Germline values: CDR1 SQVTM, CDR2 ANQGSEA. V shed 3 bases and J 2 bases; nucleotides not matched to a gene: 6. The CDR3 contains 15 residues. The DNA for the CDR3 is TGCAGCGTTGAGGGTTTAGCGGGAACCTACAATGAGCAGTTCTTC. This sequence encodes CSVEGLAGTYNEQFF.

CDR3 amino acids: CSVVRHSYNEQFF. CDR3 nucleotides: TGCAGCGTTGTTCGACACTCCTACAATGAGCAGTTCTTC. The genes are TRBV29-1 and TRBJ2-1, with D hard to call. CDR3 length: 13 residues. Deletions cut 4 bases from V and 0 bases from J, with 7 bases between. Germline assignment: CDR1 SQVTM and CDR2 ANQGSEA.